Shown below are 7 T cell receptor beta chains from a single sample sequenced in a study of CXCR3-negative and CXCR3-positive naive CD8 T cells. UMI-labeled 5' RACE yielded the TRB cDNA libraries. TCRdb re-called the 5' RACE reads and catalogs CDR3 proteins one per entry, DNA excluded. In total, the table holds 120,000 or so distinct CDR3 sequences. Study observations and caveats: TRB CDR3s were more hydrophobic in CXCR3-positive than in CXCR3-negative naive cells.

These receptors lack a known antigen. Sequencing was carried out using naive CXCR3+ CD8+ T cells from blood. Subset: CD45RO-CCR7+CD27+CD95- naive CD8+ T cells expressing CXCR3 (TNR3+). These receptors all stem from a human donor in good health. Some clones in this sample may be carry-over from other donors' samples.

The gene calls are TRBV7-8 and TRBJ2-3. This CDR3 is built from 19 residues. Germline V lookup: CDR1 SGHVS, CDR2 FQNEAQ. The CDR3 sequence: CASSLPIGFQPERGDTQYF.

This sequence joins TRBV11-2 and TRBJ2-7; TCRdb calls TRBD1, which cannot be checked without DNA. CDR1 SGHAT and CDR2 FQNNGV come from the germline V gene. The CDR3 totals 13 residues. The CDR3: CASRSTGAYEQYF.

J is TRBJ2-1 and V is TRBV14; lacking DNA, the TRBD2 call made by TCRdb goes unchecked. Germline CDR1 and CDR2: SGHDN and FVKESK. The CDR3 has 18 amino acids. The CDR3 sequence is CASSQVIAGAYSYNEQFF.

The V gene is TRBV9, the J gene TRBJ2-1; absent DNA, TCRdb's TRBD2 call cannot be checked. The V gene's germline CDR1 is SGDLS and CDR2 YYNGEE. The CDR3 totals 12 residues. CDR3 loop: CASSPSPHEQFF.

V is TRBV29-1 and J is TRBJ1-1; the D call from TCRdb, TRBD1, cannot be confirmed without DNA. The germline V gene encodes CDR1 SQVTM and CDR2 ANQGSEA. The CDR3 contains 12 residues. Here the CDR3 reads CSVHIWGNEAFF.

This chain's CDR3 is CASSLELAEADTQYF. The genes are TRBV7-9 and TRBJ2-3; TCRdb gives TRBD2 as the D gene, but with no DNA this cannot be confirmed. Germline CDR1 and CDR2: SEHNR and FQNEAQ (reference sequence). This CDR3 contains 15 residues. The full variable domain, rest sourced from reference TRBV7-9 and TRBJ2-3, is DTGVSQNPRHKITKRGQNVTFRCDPISEHNRLYWYRQTLGQGPEFLTYFQNEAQLEKSRLLSDRFSAERPKGSFSTLEIQRTEQGDSAMYLCASSLELAEADTQYFGPGTRLTVL.

The V call is TRBV5-1, the J call TRBJ2-6; there is no DNA to check the TCRdb D call of TRBD1. Looked up from germline, CDR1 is SGHRS and CDR2 is YFSETQ. This CDR3 is 18 amino acids long. The CDR3 is CATEPRRRGPSGANVLTF.